This is a list of T cell receptor beta chains from one sample in a study of OX40 agonist ivuxolimab in advanced cancers. The data were produced by immunoSEQ multiplex PCR, yet TCRdb's version contains in-frame clones alone and is incomplete. The sample lists tens of thousands of clones; about 90% were seen once. The sequences come from CD4+ or CD8+ T cells sorted from blood, collected in a trial of the OX40 agonist ivuxolimab. The receptors here all came from an adult with an advanced solid tumor such as melanoma, head and neck, liver or kidney cancer. The CDR3 runs from the conserved cysteine through the conserved F or W. A D gene is named only where the DNA matches it firmly. Expanded clones get a size class; other rows say once, few or many, or leave the size out.

cdr3_length: 15; clone_size: -; d_call: -; v_call: TRBV2; j_call: TRBJ1-2; cdr3_nt: TGTGCCAGCAGGGGTCAGGCAGTAGCTAACTATGGCTACACCTTC; cdr3_aa: CASRGQAVANYGYTF
cdr3_length: 15; clone_size: -; d_call: -; v_call: TRBV5-4; j_call: TRBJ2-3; cdr3_nt: TGTGCCAGCAGGGCCGGGGGGCTTAGCACAGATACGCAGTATTTT; cdr3_aa: CASRAGGLSTDTQYF
cdr3_length: 15; clone_size: -; d_call: -; v_call: TRBV28; j_call: TRBJ1-1; cdr3_nt: TGTGCCAGCAGTACCCTTACACGCATGAACACTGAAGCTTTCTTT; cdr3_aa: CASSTLTRMNTEAFF
cdr3_length: 17; clone_size: -; d_call: TRBD2; v_call: TRBV10-2; j_call: TRBJ2-1; cdr3_nt: TGCGCCAGCAGTGAGTTTCGGCTAGCGGGAGGCCGATATGAGCAGTTCTTC; cdr3_aa: CASSEFRLAGGRYEQFF
cdr3_length: 14; clone_size: -; d_call: -; v_call: TRBV6-5; j_call: TRBJ1-1; cdr3_nt: TGTGCCAGCAAACCGCAAGGGGCGAACACTGAAGCTTTCTTT; cdr3_aa: CASKPQGANTEAFF
cdr3_length: 11; clone_size: -; d_call: -; v_call: TRBV10-3; j_call: TRBJ2-1; cdr3_nt: TGTGCCATCAGTGTCTACAATGAGCAGTTCTTC; cdr3_aa: CAISVYNEQFF
cdr3_length: 13; clone_size: -; d_call: -; v_call: TRBV6-5; j_call: TRBJ1-1; cdr3_nt: TGTGCCAGCAGGGAGCACGCGCGTTCTGAAGCTTTCTTT; cdr3_aa: CASREHARSEAFF
cdr3_length: 16; clone_size: -; d_call: -; v_call: TRBV19; j_call: TRBJ1-1; cdr3_nt: TGTGCCAGTAGTATAGTCCCGGGACACTTGAACACTGAAGCTTTCTTT; cdr3_aa: CASSIVPGHLNTEAFF
cdr3_length: 13; clone_size: -; d_call: -; v_call: TRBV19; j_call: TRBJ2-5; cdr3_nt: TGTGCCAGTAGTATGAAGACTTCGGAGACCCAGTACTTC; cdr3_aa: CASSMKTSETQYF
cdr3_length: 14; clone_size: -; d_call: -; v_call: TRBV6-5; j_call: TRBJ1-5; cdr3_nt: TGTGCCAGCAAGTCCGGGAGAAGCAATCAGCCCCAGCATTTT; cdr3_aa: CASKSGRSNQPQHF
cdr3_length: 14; clone_size: once; d_call: TRBD1; v_call: TRBV5-6; j_call: TRBJ1-2; cdr3_nt: TGTGCCAGCAGCTTGGACAGGGGGAACTATGGCTACACCTTC; cdr3_aa: CASSLDRGNYGYTF
cdr3_length: 15; clone_size: -; d_call: TRBD1; v_call: TRBV5-1; j_call: TRBJ1-2; cdr3_nt: TGCGCCAGCAGCCCTGACAGGGGGGGAAACTATGGCTACACCTTC; cdr3_aa: CASSPDRGGNYGYTF
cdr3_length: 16; clone_size: -; d_call: -; v_call: TRBV28; j_call: TRBJ1-5; cdr3_nt: TGTGCCAGCAGAGGGGGGATAGGAGGAAGCAATCAGCCCCAGCATTTT; cdr3_aa: CASRGGIGGSNQPQHF
cdr3_length: 15; clone_size: -; d_call: TRBD1; v_call: TRBV5-1; j_call: TRBJ2-7; cdr3_nt: TGCGCCAGCAGCTTGGCACCGGGACAGGGAGTCGAGCAGTACTTC; cdr3_aa: CASSLAPGQGVEQYF
cdr3_length: 15; clone_size: -; d_call: TRBD1; v_call: TRBV9; j_call: TRBJ2-5; cdr3_nt: TGTGCCAGCAGCGTAGCGTCGGGACAGTGGGAGACCCAGTACTTC; cdr3_aa: CASSVASGQWETQYF
cdr3_length: 15; clone_size: -; d_call: -; v_call: TRBV28; j_call: TRBJ1-2; cdr3_nt: TGTGCCAGCAGCCTATCTTGGACCTCTGCCTATGGCTACACCTTC; cdr3_aa: CASSLSWTSAYGYTF
cdr3_length: 14; clone_size: -; d_call: TRBD1; v_call: TRBV5-1; j_call: TRBJ1-1; cdr3_nt: TGCGCCAGCAAAGAGGGGACAGTAAACACTGAAGCTTTCTTT; cdr3_aa: CASKEGTVNTEAFF
cdr3_length: 14; clone_size: -; d_call: -; v_call: TRBV27; j_call: TRBJ1-1; cdr3_nt: TGTGCCAGCAGTTTAGTGAGGGGAGAAACTGAAGCTTTCTTT; cdr3_aa: CASSLVRGETEAFF
cdr3_length: 13; clone_size: -; d_call: -; v_call: TRBV5-4; j_call: TRBJ2-3; cdr3_nt: TGTGCCAGCAGCTTGCGGGGTCTCGATACGCAGTATTTT; cdr3_aa: CASSLRGLDTQYF
cdr3_length: 16; clone_size: -; d_call: TRBD1; v_call: TRBV5-1; j_call: TRBJ1-1; cdr3_nt: TGCGCCAGCAGCCAAGGACAGGGTAGTACGTACACTGAAGCTTTCTTT; cdr3_aa: CASSQGQGSTYTEAFF
cdr3_length: 16; clone_size: -; d_call: -; v_call: TRBV6-1; j_call: TRBJ1-6; cdr3_nt: TGTGCCAGCAGTGCCGGGACCATTAAATGGAATTCACCCCTCCACTTT; cdr3_aa: CASSAGTIKWNSPLHF
cdr3_length: 14; clone_size: -; d_call: -; v_call: TRBV7-2; j_call: TRBJ2-5; cdr3_nt: TGTGCCAGCACCCGAGGAGGGTCTGAAGAGACCCAGTACTTC; cdr3_aa: CASTRGGSEETQYF
cdr3_length: 12; clone_size: once; d_call: -; v_call: TRBV10-3; j_call: TRBJ1-2; cdr3_nt: TGTGCCATCAGTGGGGAAAGTTATGGCTACACCTTC; cdr3_aa: CAISGESYGYTF
cdr3_length: 14; clone_size: -; d_call: -; v_call: TRBV5-1; j_call: TRBJ2-7; cdr3_nt: TGCGCCAGCAGAGTGGGACGGGGCTCCTACGAGCAGTACTTC; cdr3_aa: CASRVGRGSYEQYF
cdr3_length: 13; clone_size: -; d_call: -; v_call: TRBV27; j_call: TRBJ1-2; cdr3_nt: TGTGCCAGCAGTTTTCTTCCTGGGGACGGCTACACCTTC; cdr3_aa: CASSFLPGDGYTF
cdr3_length: 15; clone_size: -; d_call: -; v_call: TRBV7-9; j_call: TRBJ2-5; cdr3_nt: TGTGCCAGCAGCTTTACAGGGTCCCCCCAAGAGACCCAGTACTTC; cdr3_aa: CASSFTGSPQETQYF
cdr3_length: 15; clone_size: once; d_call: -; v_call: TRBV11-3; j_call: TRBJ2-7; cdr3_nt: TGTGCCAGCAGCTTAGGGCATTCTTTCTCCTACGAGCAGTACTTC; cdr3_aa: CASSLGHSFSYEQYF
cdr3_length: 15; clone_size: -; d_call: -; v_call: TRBV15; j_call: TRBJ1-5; cdr3_nt: TGTGCCACCAGCAGTCCAAGGGACGGCAATCAGCCCCAGCATTTT; cdr3_aa: CATSSPRDGNQPQHF
cdr3_length: 15; clone_size: -; d_call: -; v_call: TRBV13; j_call: TRBJ2-1; cdr3_nt: TGTGCCAGCAGCACCCGACAGTTCTCCTACAATGAGCAGTTCTTC; cdr3_aa: CASSTRQFSYNEQFF
cdr3_length: 16; clone_size: -; d_call: -; v_call: TRBV9; j_call: TRBJ2-3; cdr3_nt: TGTGCCAGCACCCCGACGGGAAACCTCAACACAGATACGCAGTATTTT; cdr3_aa: CASTPTGNLNTDTQYF
cdr3_length: 15; clone_size: -; d_call: TRBD1; v_call: TRBV10-3; j_call: TRBJ1-2; cdr3_nt: TGTGCCATCAGTGAGCCAGAGGGACAGACAGATGGCTACACCTTC; cdr3_aa: CAISEPEGQTDGYTF
cdr3_length: 15; clone_size: -; d_call: TRBD1; v_call: TRBV9; j_call: TRBJ2-2; cdr3_nt: TGTGCCAGCAACCACAGGGGGCCGAACACCGGGGAGCTGTTTTTT; cdr3_aa: CASNHRGPNTGELFF
cdr3_length: 14; clone_size: -; d_call: -; v_call: TRBV7-2; j_call: TRBJ1-1; cdr3_nt: TGTGCCAGCAGCCCAACGCTCGATAACACTGAAGCTTTCTTT; cdr3_aa: CASSPTLDNTEAFF
cdr3_length: 15; clone_size: -; d_call: -; v_call: TRBV10-3; j_call: TRBJ2-7; cdr3_nt: TGTGCCATCAGTGAGGGCGGGGCAGCACCCTACGAGCAGTACTTC; cdr3_aa: CAISEGGAAPYEQYF
cdr3_length: 22; clone_size: -; d_call: -; v_call: TRBV14; j_call: TRBJ1-3; cdr3_nt: TGTGCCAGCAGCCCCCTTTTTGTTCCCCGAGGCGGCACAGAGGAATCTGGAAACACCATATATTTT; cdr3_aa: CASSPLFVPRGGTEESGNTIYF
cdr3_length: 12; clone_size: -; d_call: -; v_call: TRBV30; j_call: TRBJ2-5; cdr3_nt: TGTGCCTGGAGTTGGGACCACGCAACCCAGTACTTC; cdr3_aa: CAWSWDHATQYF
cdr3_length: 15; clone_size: -; d_call: -; v_call: TRBV6-1; j_call: TRBJ2-3; cdr3_nt: TGTGCCAGCAGTGGAACTGAGATGGGCACAGATACGCAGTATTTT; cdr3_aa: CASSGTEMGTDTQYF
cdr3_length: 15; clone_size: once; d_call: -; v_call: TRBV4-2; j_call: TRBJ1-3; cdr3_nt: TGTGCCAGCAGCCAGCTGTGGGACAAGAGAAACACCATATATTTT; cdr3_aa: CASSQLWDKRNTIYF
cdr3_length: 11; clone_size: -; d_call: -; v_call: TRBV10-1; j_call: TRBJ2-2; cdr3_nt: TGCGCCAGTCGGGGCACCGGGGAGCTGTTTTTT; cdr3_aa: CASRGTGELFF
cdr3_length: 15; clone_size: -; d_call: TRBD1; v_call: TRBV7-8; j_call: TRBJ1-2; cdr3_nt: TGTGCCAGCAGCTTGACTACCGGGACAGGGGACCGGCACACCTTC; cdr3_aa: CASSLTTGTGDRHTF
cdr3_length: 13; clone_size: -; d_call: TRBD1; v_call: TRBV7-2; j_call: TRBJ2-1; cdr3_nt: TGTGCCAGCAAGGACAGGGGCTACAATGAGCAGTTCTTC; cdr3_aa: CASKDRGYNEQFF
cdr3_length: 16; clone_size: -; d_call: -; v_call: TRBV7-6; j_call: TRBJ2-2; cdr3_nt: TGTGCCAGCAGCTTAAAGCACGGGGGAAACACCGGGGAGCTGTTTTTT; cdr3_aa: CASSLKHGGNTGELFF
cdr3_length: 15; clone_size: -; d_call: -; v_call: TRBV19; j_call: TRBJ1-5; cdr3_nt: TGTGCCAGTAGTATAGGAGTGGCGAGCAATCAGCCCCAGCATTTT; cdr3_aa: CASSIGVASNQPQHF
cdr3_length: 16; clone_size: -; d_call: -; v_call: TRBV5-5; j_call: TRBJ1-1; cdr3_nt: TGTGCCAGCAGCTCCTTCACCCTCTTCGTGGACACTGAAGCTTTCTTT; cdr3_aa: CASSSFTLFVDTEAFF
cdr3_length: 15; clone_size: -; d_call: TRBD2; v_call: TRBV2; j_call: TRBJ2-7; cdr3_nt: TGTGCCAGCAGTGGATTAGCGGGGGCTTCCTACGAGCAGTACTTC; cdr3_aa: CASSGLAGASYEQYF
cdr3_length: 14; clone_size: -; d_call: TRBD2; v_call: TRBV9; j_call: TRBJ2-3; cdr3_nt: TGTGCCAGCAACCTAGGGGTAGCGGGAGATACGCAGTATTTT; cdr3_aa: CASNLGVAGDTQYF
cdr3_length: 13; clone_size: -; d_call: -; v_call: TRBV11-2; j_call: TRBJ1-1; cdr3_nt: TGTGCCAGCAGCTTAAATTTAGGCACTGAAGCTTTCTTT; cdr3_aa: CASSLNLGTEAFF
cdr3_length: 16; clone_size: -; d_call: -; v_call: TRBV5-6; j_call: TRBJ2-1; cdr3_nt: TGTGCCAGCAGCTTGGGAGGGGTTAGGGCCTACAATGAGCAGTTCTTC; cdr3_aa: CASSLGGVRAYNEQFF
cdr3_length: 14; clone_size: -; d_call: -; v_call: TRBV5-8; j_call: TRBJ2-1; cdr3_nt: TGTGCCAGCAGCTTGATGGGGGAAGGAAATGAGCAGTTCTTC; cdr3_aa: CASSLMGEGNEQFF
cdr3_length: 13; clone_size: -; d_call: -; v_call: TRBV5-6; j_call: TRBJ2-7; cdr3_nt: TGTGCCAGCAGCTTGGCGATAGCGGACTATCCGAACTTC; cdr3_aa: CASSLAIADYPNF
cdr3_length: 13; clone_size: -; d_call: TRBD1; v_call: TRBV6-1; j_call: TRBJ1-5; cdr3_nt: TGTGCCAGCAGCTCAGAGGGGGCTCAGCCCCAGCATTTT; cdr3_aa: CASSSEGAQPQHF